The 18 T cell receptor beta chains presented below share a single source sample, sequenced in a study of cytomegalovirus exposure and HLA in healthy donors. The PCR ran on 60 Vbeta and 13 Jbeta primers. The repertoire was sequenced with immunoSEQ multiplex PCR; TCRdb's copy has only in-frame clones and lacks some. Among roughly 100,000 clones listed, around three quarters were seen once. Sequencing input: PBMCs. These receptors all stem from a man in his forties or fifties in good health and CMV-seronegative.

V is TRBV29-1 and J is TRBJ1-2, with TRBD1 matching over 7 bases. Germline loops: CDR1 SQVTM, CDR2 ANQGSEA. The ends lost 6 bases at V and 3 bases at J; junction bases unmatched: 10. CDR3 length: 14 residues. CDR3 nucleotide sequence: TGCAGCGTAGATGACAGGGACCGTTACTATGGCTACACCTTC. Its translation: CSVDDRDRYYGYTF.

The chain joins TRBV5-1 to TRBJ2-3; perhaps TRBD1 as D (8 bases). The CDR3 loop spans 16 amino acids. Trimming cost V 3 bases and J 2 bases, with 16 bases left between them. Germline V lookup: CDR1 SGHRS, CDR2 YFSETQ. The CDR3 sequence: CASSSGQGGTTDTQYF. The CDR3 DNA reads as TGCGCCAGCAGCTCCGGACAGGGAGGGACCACAGATACGCAGTATTTT.

The chain combines TRBV10-3 with TRBJ2-5, with 9 bases lining up with TRBD2. Looked up from germline, CDR1 is ENHRY and CDR2 is SYGVKD. The junction had 6 bases not matched to a gene; V was cut back by 3 bases and J by 1 base. The CDR3 sequence is 16 residues long. Here the CDR3 DNA reads TGTGCCATCAGTGACCCTTCGACTAGCGGCCAAGAGACCCAGTACTTC. Protein product: CAISDPSTSGQETQYF.

The J gene is TRBJ2-7, the V gene TRBV27, with 9 bases aligning to TRBD1. Germline lookup yields CDR1 MNHEY and CDR2 SMNVEV (reference sequence). The CDR3 is made up of 14 amino acids. CDR3 region: CVAAPGQGSYEQYF. The CDR3 DNA reads as TGTGTCGCAGCCCCCGGACAGGGGTCCTACGAGCAGTACTTC.

Only a few counts were recorded for this clone. The chain links TRBV28 to TRBJ2-1; D is perhaps TRBD2 (6 bases). The V gene's germline CDR1 is MDHEN and CDR2 SYDVKM. Trimming cost V 6 bases and J 0 bases, with 15 bases left between them. The CDR3 sequence is 16 residues long. CDR3 sequence (DNA): TGTGCCAGCAGCCCCGGAGGGTTGAGCTCCTACAATGAGCAGTTCTTC. Its translation: CASSPGGLSSYNEQFF.

The chain has TRBV30 and TRBJ1-2; the D gene is possibly TRBD1 (6 bases). The germline V gene encodes CDR1 GTSNPN and CDR2 SVGIG (reference sequence). This CDR3 is 13 amino acids long. Trimming stripped 5 bases from V and 9 bases from J, with 19 bases between. CDR3 sequence reads: CAWGSTGGMSYTF. Written as DNA, the CDR3 is TGTGCCTGGGGGTCGACAGGCGGTATGAGCTACACCTTC.

The chain links TRBV5-1 to TRBJ2-3; weak D call: TRBD2 (6 bases). The CDR3 loop spans 12 amino acids. V was clipped by 6 bases and J by 4 bases, with 9 bases between them. Germline V gene sequence: CDR1 SGHRS, CDR2 YFSETQ. The CDR3 is CASMASADTQYF. The CDR3 DNA reads TGCGCCAGCATGGCTAGCGCAGATACGCAGTATTTT. The whole variable domain, filled in from reference TRBV5-1 and TRBJ2-3, reads KAGVTQTPRYLIKTRGQQVTLSCSPISGHRSVSWYQQTPGQGLQFLFEYFSETQRNKGNFPGRFSGRQFSNSRSEMNVSTLELGDSALYLCASMASADTQYFGPGTRLTVL.

This clone has more than one count but fewer than ten. The chain employs TRBV15 and TRBJ2-7, with 10 positions matching TRBD2. CDR1 LNHNV and CDR2 YYDKDF come from the germline V gene (reference sequence). The CDR3 consists of 18 residues. V lost 5 bases to trimming and J lost 2 bases; unmatched junction nucleotides: 15. The CDR3 coding sequence is TGTGCCACCAGCGGATCTGGACTAGCGGTTAACATACCCTACGAGCAGTACTTC. It translates to CATSGSGLAVNIPYEQYF.

The table lists this clone with a count of one. This rearrangement joins TRBV10-2 to TRBJ1-5; 7 bases line up with TRBD1. Germline V gene data show CDR1 as WSHSY and CDR2 as SAAADI. The CDR3 length is 14 residues. Germline trimming cut 6 bases from V and 1 base from J; bases unmatched to any gene: 3. The CDR3 reads CASSKTGSNQPQHF. The CDR3 DNA sequence: TGCGCCAGCAGCAAGACAGGGAGCAATCAGCCCCAGCATTTT.

The V call is TRBV19, the J call TRBJ1-1; D gene ambiguous. CDR1 is LNHDA, CDR2 SQIVND, per germline (reference sequence). This CDR3 contains 15 residues. Trimming cost V 0 bases and J 1 base, with 9 bases left between them. The CDR3 DNA reads as TGTGCCAGTAGTATAGATGGGCGGGCGAACACTGAAGCTTTCTTT. It codes for CASSIDGRANTEAFF.

The J gene is TRBJ1-1, the V gene TRBV7-8; 8 bases are shared with TRBD1. CDR1 is SGHVS and CDR2 is FQNEAQ in the germline V gene. This CDR3 has 19 amino acids. J was trimmed by 1 base and V by 5 bases; bases with no gene match: 18. The CDR3 protein is CASSKRSMDRVHRNTEAFF. The CDR3 DNA is TGTGCCAGCAGCAAAAGATCAATGGACAGGGTTCATAGGAACACTGAAGCTTTCTTT.

This sequence joins TRBV4-1 and TRBJ1-5; D gene uncertain. Germline V gives CDR1 MGHRA, CDR2 YSYEKL. V was shortened by 2 bases and J by 5 bases, with 13 bases between the two germline ends. The CDR3 runs to 15 residues. The CDR3: CASSQTLERHQPQHF. CDR3 bases: TGCGCCAGCAGCCAAACCCTAGAACGCCATCAGCCCCAGCATTTT.

The chain links TRBV11-2 to TRBJ2-4, with D possibly being TRBD1 (5 bases). Germline CDR1 reads SGHAT; CDR2 reads FQNNGV. Trimming shortened V by 1 base and J by 4 bases, and 8 bases separated the two germline ends. This CDR3 is 14 amino acids long. In DNA, the CDR3 is TGTGCCAGCAGCTTAGTCAGGGTAAAAAACATTCAGTACTTC. Translated: CASSLVRVKNIQYF. The full variable domain, rest sourced from reference TRBV11-2 and TRBJ2-4, is EAGVAQSPRYKIIEKRQSVAFWCNPISGHATLYWYQQILGQGPKLLIQFQNNGVVDDSQLPKDRFSAERLKGVDSTLKIQPAKLEDSAVYLCASSLVRVKNIQYFGAGTRLSVL.

This chain joins TRBV30 and TRBJ1-1; D possibly corresponds to TRBD1 (5 bases). V lost 2 bases and J lost 4, with 11 bases in between. CDR1 GTSNPN and CDR2 SVGIG come from the germline V gene (reference sequence). The CDR3 runs 13 residues. DNA for the CDR3: TGTGCCTGGAGTCTACAGGTTACCACTGAAGCTTTCTTT. Protein: CAWSLQVTTEAFF.

The chain links TRBV14 to TRBJ2-3, with D unresolved. Trimming stripped 2 bases from V and 1 base from J, with 4 bases between. Per the germline V gene, CDR1 is SGHDN and CDR2 is FVKESK. The CDR3 loop spans 13 amino acids. CDR3 protein: CASSQPGTDTQYF. The DNA for the CDR3 is TGTGCCAGCAGCCAACCCGGCACAGATACGCAGTATTTT. The whole variable domain, remainder taken from reference TRBV14 and TRBJ2-3, is EAGVTQFPSHSVIEKGQTVTLRCDPISGHDNLYWYRRVMGKEIKFLLHFVKESKQDESGMPNNRFLAERTGGTYSTLKVQPAELEDSGVYFCASSQPGTDTQYFGPGTRLTVL.

This chain joins TRBV11-2 and TRBJ2-3; D possibly corresponds to TRBD1 (5 bases). V lost 2 bases to trimming and J lost 0 bases, with 9 bases between them. The CDR3 sequence is 15 residues long. Per the germline V gene, CDR1 is SGHAT and CDR2 is FQNNGV. CDR3 residues: CASSLRGTSTDTQYF. The CDR3 DNA follows: TGTGCCAGCAGCTTAAGGGGAACTAGCACAGATACGCAGTATTTT. The variable domain in full, completed from reference TRBV11-2 and TRBJ2-3, reads EAGVAQSPRYKIIEKRQSVAFWCNPISGHATLYWYQQILGQGPKLLIQFQNNGVVDDSQLPKDRFSAERLKGVDSTLKIQPAKLEDSAVYLCASSLRGTSTDTQYFGPGTRLTVL.

The V call is TRBV28, the J call TRBJ2-1; weak D call: TRBD2 (5 bases). V lost 7 bases and J 8 bases, leaving 18 bases between the germline ends. Germline values: CDR1 MDHEN, CDR2 SYDVKM. The CDR3 totals 14 residues. CDR3 sequence (DNA): TGTGCCAGCACCAAGGGCGGGCCTCGATATGAGCAGTTCTTC. Translated, it gives CASTKGGPRYEQFF.

The gene calls are TRBV5-1 and TRBJ1-5; 7 nucleotides align to TRBD1. Germline assignment: CDR1 SGHRS and CDR2 YFSETQ. This CDR3 spans 14 amino acids. V lost 4 bases, J lost 5 bases, and 6 bases stayed unmatched. Here the CDR3 reads CASSPGTEDQPQHF. The CDR3 DNA reads as TGCGCCAGCAGCCCAGGGACAGAGGATCAGCCCCAGCATTTT.